This T cell receptor beta chain was recovered during a study of T cells in tumors after PD-1 blockade (dated by TCRdb to between 2018 and 2020). Regarding the research as a whole: Exclusion criteria were prior checkpoint blockade, use of systemic immunosuppressants, or recent radiotherapy or other anti-cancer therapy within 4 weeks. Pembrolizumab 200 mg every 3 weeks or cemiplimab 350 mg every 2 weeks was administered to patients. While on anti-PD-1 treatment, some of the patients also continued taking daily vismodegib 150 mg. On average, peripheral blood samples yielded some 37,000 unique clonotypes and over 100,000 TCR templates (range roughly 21,000-280,000). Paired single-cell RNA and TCR sequencing was done in the study on site-matched tumors from patients with BCC or SCC, both before and after anti-PD-1 therapy. To compare blood and tumor clonotypes, bulk TCR sequencing was performed on nine to eleven peripheral blood samples from roughly 5 patients. RECIST version 1.1 was used to assess clinical response.

Deep TCRbeta sequencing was performed with the immunoSEQ platform. Per the source publication's procedure: For further analysis, only productive rearrangements were exported out of the immunoSEQ Analyzer. T cell phenotypes were assigned to bulk TCRbeta clonotypes by matching the clonotypes to single-cell RNA+TCR-seq clones with the same TCRbeta sequence. Using bulk TCR sequencing data, clone enrichment in tumor was calculated by dividing a clone's tumor frequency by the same clone's PBMC frequency. GLIPH was used to sort TCRs into specificity groups, which are clusters of distinct TCRs that likely recognize common antigens through shared CDR3 motifs. TCRdb obtained this table from immuneACCESS and retained in-frame rearrangements with V and J assigned. These tables miss some clones; where compared with another copy, unresolved V genes account for less than half of the shortfall, and the remainder is unexplained. The DNA was the basis for D and trimming; V, J and clone size are from that table. The sample yields 40,000 to 55,000 clones; roughly three quarters were counted once. Of the sample, roughly 17% falls within the top ten clones.

V is pared back by 3 bases and J by 7 bases, with 8 bases lying between the germline termini. The germline V gene gives CDR1 as SGHDT and CDR2 as YYEEEE. The CDR3 numbers 13 residues from cysteine through phenylalanine. Only CDR3 DNA is held: 39 bases, read in frame from base 1. With respect to this clone: No cognate antigen has been identified for it. No base-level quality is on record; no much larger clone is a single base apart.

General findings and caveats noted by the study authors: Roughly 40% of the TCR clonotypes from tumors also showed up in blood, and some novel exhausted tumor clones were present in pre-treatment blood, which suggests peripheral recruitment. The source of novel T cell clones was not identified and could include lymphoid organs or rare unexpanded clones within the tumor or its periphery.

Taken with the paper, the label for time point translates to: before anti-PD-1 therapy. For bulk TCRbeta sequencing, genomic DNA was extracted from tumor biopsies or peripheral blood, and input amounts ranged from about 600 ng to 6,004 ng. Every patient had histologically proven advanced or metastatic basal or squamous cell carcinoma and was a poor candidate for surgical resection. The basal cell carcinoma cohort was made up of roughly eleven patients, and bulk tumor TCR sequencing was performed for seven or eight of these patients. The sequence is built from TRBV5-6 and TRBJ1-6, with the D segment identity uncertain. The sample consisted of PBMCs, taken before anti-PD-1 treatment. This receptor was obtained from a human donor with basal cell carcinoma. The sequence in DNA is TGTGCCAGCAGCTCGGGGTTCAATTCACCCCTCCACTTT. Translation gives CASSSGFNSPLHF.